The source of this TCR beta chain is a study of blood T cells in healthy people across ages. The sample holds a few counts of this clonotype. Trimming pared 4 bases from V and 0 bases from J, leaving 11 bases between. The CDR3 consists of 15 residues. Germline CDR1 SNHLY, CDR2 FYNNEI. About 10 milliliters of peripheral blood were drawn from each donor into EDTA-treated tubes. It was with a sample-barcoded 5' primer and a J-beta primer mix that a second PCR of about 6 to 12 cycles was run. Through a template-switch adaptor with 12 random nucleotides, each cDNA molecule received a tag. TCRdb analysed the 5' RACE reads with MiXCR anew, one entry per CDR3 protein. The repertoire holds roughly 800,000 distinct CDR3 sequences, with roughly 60% as singletons.

The sequenced material came from blood. V and J are TRBV2 and TRBJ2-3; possibly TRBD2 for D (5 bases). The source of this sequence is a man in his thirties or forties in good health. Here the CDR3 DNA reads TGTGCCAGCAGTGTTGACTACTCTAGCACAGATACGCAGTATTTT. Translating gives CASSVDYSSTDTQYF. The full variable domain, rest sourced from reference TRBV2 and TRBJ2-3, is EPEVTQTPSHQVTQMGQEVILRCVPISNHLYFYWYRQILGQKVEFLVSFYNNEISEKSEIFDDQFSVERPDGSNFTLKIRSTKLEDSAMYFCASSVDYSSTDTQYFGPGTRLTVL.